The rows below give T cell receptor beta chains drawn from one sample of a study of T cell responses to AZD1222 COVID-19 vaccine. Sequencing was performed with immunoSEQ multiplex PCR; in TCRdb, only in-frame clones are kept and a portion is missing. The sample has about 73,000 clones; approximately 88% are singletons. Sequenced here: peripheral blood, sampled on day 0 of AZD1222 vaccination. These receptor sequences come from an adult in good health. CDR3s include the opening cysteine and the closing phenylalanine or tryptophan. The D gene is left open where the match is weak. For some rows the clone size is stated as once, few or many, or as a class when expanded; others skip it.

>-|TRBJ2-2|-|TRBV19
TGTGCCAGTAGTATAGATGCCAGAAGGTTACCCGGGGAGCTGTTTTTT
CASSIDARRLPGELFF
>-|TRBJ1-1|-|TRBV9
TGTGCCAGCAGCGTACAGGGGAGGGCCACTGAAGCTTTCTTT
CASSVQGRATEAFF
>TRBD2|TRBJ2-3|-|TRBV7-9
TGTGCCAGCAGCTCGGGACTAGCGTTGACAGATACGCAGTATTTT
CASSSGLALTDTQYF
>TRBD2|TRBJ2-1|-|TRBV6-5
TGTGCCAGCAGTCCGACTAGCGGGAGGAATGAGCAGTTCTTC
CASSPTSGRNEQFF
>-|TRBJ2-7|-|TRBV20-1
TGCAGTGCGCCGGATGGCTACGAGCAGTACTTC
CSAPDGYEQYF
>TRBD2|TRBJ2-7|-|TRBV19
TGTGCCAGTAGTAAACAGACTAGCGGGTTCCGCTACGAGCAGTACTTC
CASSKQTSGFRYEQYF
>TRBD1|TRBJ1-1|-|TRBV2
TGTGCCAGCGGGCAGACAGGGGACACTGAAGCTTTCTTT
CASGQTGDTEAFF
>-|TRBJ1-3|-|TRBV6-1
TGTGCCAGCAGTGTAGCGGTGAACTCTGGAAACACCATATATTTT
CASSVAVNSGNTIYF
>-|TRBJ2-1|-|TRBV7-8
TGTGCCAGCAGCCCACGCTCGGGGTCATACAATGAGCAGTTCTTC
CASSPRSGSYNEQFF
>-|TRBJ1-2|-|TRBV7-9
TGTGCCAGCAGCTTCAATCCGGGTCAGGATGGCTACACCTTC
CASSFNPGQDGYTF
>-|TRBJ1-2|-|TRBV28
TGTGCCAGCAGTCCCCTCCTCCGGGACCCCCTTGATGGCTACACCTTC
CASSPLLRDPLDGYTF
>TRBD1|TRBJ1-1|-|TRBV28
TGTGCCAGCAGTTTTCCCATGGACAGGGCAAGACTGAACACTGAAGCTTTCTTT
CASSFPMDRARLNTEAFF
>TRBD2|TRBJ2-1|-|TRBV4-2
TGTGCCAGCAGCCAAGATCCTCAGGCTCCGGGGGGGCCTTTTTACAATGAGCAGTTCTTC
CASSQDPQAPGGPFYNEQFF
>TRBD1|TRBJ2-5|-|TRBV9
TGTGCCAGCAGCGGCAGACAGGGGGTTGAGACCCAGTACTTC
CASSGRQGVETQYF
>TRBD1|TRBJ2-7|-|TRBV7-8
TGTGCCAGCAGCTTAGTTGAGGGGGCTGGCTACGAGCAGTACTTC
CASSLVEGAGYEQYF
>-|TRBJ1-3|-|TRBV4-2
TGTGCCAGCAGCCTGGCCAGGCGTGGAAACACCATATATTTT
CASSLARRGNTIYF
>TRBD1|TRBJ1-2|-|TRBV27
TGTGCCAGCAGTACCCGACAGGGTTATGGCTACACCTTC
CASSTRQGYGYTF
>-|TRBJ2-3|-|TRBV2
TGTGCCAGCCGTATACGACAGAGCACAGATACGCAGTATTTT
CASRIRQSTDTQYF
>TRBD2|TRBJ2-7|-|TRBV10-3
TGTGCCATCAGTGAATCGGGGACTAATTACGAGCAGTACTTC
CAISESGTNYEQYF
>-|TRBJ2-7|-|TRBV27
TGTGCCAGCAGTTTAGACTGGACGGGGGAGCAGTACTTC
CASSLDWTGEQYF
>TRBD2|TRBJ2-1|-|TRBV18
TGTGCCAGCTCACCACGGCTAGCGGGGGGATCCTACAATGAGCAGTTCTTC
CASSPRLAGGSYNEQFF
>TRBD2|TRBJ2-1|few|TRBV9
TGTGCCAGCTCGCTAGCGGGAAGCTCCTACAATGAGCAGTTCTTC
CASSLAGSSYNEQFF
>-|TRBJ2-5|-|TRBV28
TGTGCCAGTAATCAGGGGGGATGGGAGACCCAGTACTTC
CASNQGGWETQYF
>-|TRBJ1-1|-|TRBV25-1
TGTGCCAGCAGGGTGCGGGGGGCGGACACTGAAGCTTTCTTT
CASRVRGADTEAFF
>-|TRBJ2-2|-|TRBV2
TGTGCCAGCAAGGAGGATACCGGGGAGCTGTTTTTT
CASKEDTGELFF
>-|TRBJ2-7|-|TRBV5-1
TGCGCCAGCAGAGAAGCGATTAGCGAGACCTACGAGCAGTACTTC
CASREAISETYEQYF
>TRBD2|TRBJ2-7|-|TRBV5-4
TGTGCCAGCAGCCCAATAGGACTAGCGGGAGGCGAGCAGTACTTC
CASSPIGLAGGEQYF
>-|TRBJ1-2|-|TRBV20-1
TGCAGTAGCGGGGGCTATGGCTACACCTTC
CSSGGYGYTF
>-|TRBJ2-7|-|TRBV4-3
TGCGCCAGCAGCCAAGACTTGGCCAGGAACGAGCAGTACTTC
CASSQDLARNEQYF
>TRBD1|TRBJ1-1|-|TRBV2
TGTGCCAGCAGTGAGGACAGGCGAATGAACACTGAAGCTTTCTTT
CASSEDRRMNTEAFF
>-|TRBJ1-5|-|TRBV28
TGTGCCAGCAGTTCCTTACACGCATCGGGCTATCAGCCCCAGCATTTT
CASSSLHASGYQPQHF
>TRBD1|TRBJ1-2|-|TRBV29-1
TGCAGCGTGGAACAGGGGGCAATAGGCTACACCTTC
CSVEQGAIGYTF
>-|TRBJ2-7|-|TRBV10-2
TGCGCCAGCAGTGAGCGGGGAGTCCACGAGCAGTACTTC
CASSERGVHEQYF
>-|TRBJ1-6|-|TRBV21-1
TGTGCCAGCAGCTCCCAGGAATATAATTCACCCCTCCACTTT
CASSSQEYNSPLHF
>-|TRBJ2-7|once|TRBV30
TGTGCCTGGAGTGTAGGGGGCGGGGCCTACGAGCAGTACTTC
CAWSVGGGAYEQYF
>TRBD2|TRBJ2-1|few|TRBV6-5
TGTGCCAGCGCCGGAGGCGGGAGCTCCTACAATGAGCAGTTCTTC
CASAGGGSSYNEQFF
>TRBD1|TRBJ1-4|-|TRBV27
TGTGCCAGCAGTGGAACAGGGGCAACTAATGAAAAACTGTTTTTT
CASSGTGATNEKLFF
>TRBD1|TRBJ2-7|-|TRBV7-9
TGTGCCAGCAGCGTCGAAGACAGGGTCGAGCAGTACTTC
CASSVEDRVEQYF
>TRBD2|TRBJ2-3|-|TRBV9
TGTGCCAGCAGCGTAGCGGGAGGGTACACAGATACGCAGTATTTT
CASSVAGGYTDTQYF
>-|TRBJ2-3|-|TRBV28
TGTGCCAGCAGGTTTCACAGGGTCTCTAGAGCAGATACGCAGTATTTT
CASRFHRVSRADTQYF
>-|TRBJ2-3|-|TRBV24-1
TGTGCCACCAGTGATTTGGCGTTAAACACAGATACGCAGTATTTT
CATSDLALNTDTQYF
>TRBD1|TRBJ1-4|-|TRBV7-2
TGTGCCAGCAGCTTACCTGGAGTGAGGGGGCCCACTAATGAAAAACTGTTTTTT
CASSLPGVRGPTNEKLFF
>-|TRBJ1-2|-|TRBV2
TGTGCCAGCAGTGAAGTGGGTGTTGCAGGGAACTATGGCTACACCTTC
CASSEVGVAGNYGYTF
>-|TRBJ1-2|-|TRBV14
TGTGCCAGCAGCCAATTCACAGGGAGAGGTGGCTACACCTTC
CASSQFTGRGGYTF
>-|TRBJ1-1|-|TRBV28
TGTGCCAGCAGTTTAAGGACAGTGAACACTGAAGCTTTCTTT
CASSLRTVNTEAFF
>-|TRBJ2-1|-|TRBV7-8
TGTGCCAGCAGCTTAGAGGTCTACAATGAGCAGTTCTTC
CASSLEVYNEQFF
>-|TRBJ1-6|-|TRBV7-6
TGTGCCAGCAGCTTAGGGGCAGGGGATTATTCACCCCTCCACTTT
CASSLGAGDYSPLHF
>-|TRBJ2-7|-|TRBV2
TGTGCCAGCAGTGAACGGCTCCTTTCCACCTACGAGCAGTACTTC
CASSERLLSTYEQYF
>-|TRBJ2-2|-|TRBV9
TGTGCCAGCAGCGGGCACAGGGAAAGTGGCACCGGGGAGCTGTTTTTT
CASSGHRESGTGELFF
>-|TRBJ1-2|-|TRBV9
TGTGCCAGCAGCGTGGGCCTGACAGACTATGGCTACACCTTC
CASSVGLTDYGYTF
>TRBD1|TRBJ1-5|once|TRBV6-1
TGTGCCAGCAGTGCGGCAACCGGGACAGGGAGCAATCAGCCCCAGCATTTT
CASSAATGTGSNQPQHF
>TRBD2|TRBJ2-7|-|TRBV2
TGTGCCAGCAGGACCGGGACTAGCGACCACGAGCAGTACTTC
CASRTGTSDHEQYF
>TRBD1|TRBJ2-1|-|TRBV29-1
TGCAGCGCCCCCGGGACAGGGGCCAATGAGCAGTTCTTC
CSAPGTGANEQFF